These T cell receptor beta chains were read from a single sample in a study of T cells after yellow fever vaccination. One entry per CDR3 protein, called by TCRdb with MiXCR from the 5' RACE reads. The repertoire holds approximately 610,000 distinct CDR3 sequences, with 17% as singletons. The material sequenced was PBMCs, taken 5 days after the first yellow fever vaccination. These receptors all come from a man between 18 and 35 years old who received the YFV17D yellow fever vaccine. The CDR3 runs from the conserved cysteine through the conserved F or W. The D gene is left open where the match is weak. A row's size may be missing; if present it is once, few, many or a size class.

TRBJ1-3,TRBV2,-,TRBD1,TGTGCCAGCAAGAAGGGACAGGGTCCGGGAAACACCATATATTTT,CASKKGQGPGNTIYF
TRBJ2-1,TRBV9,few,-,TGTGCCAGCAGCGTAGTCGGACCCCCGCAGTTCTTC,CASSVVGPPQFF
TRBJ1-4,TRBV12-3/TRBV12-4,few,TRBD1,TGTGCCAGCAGCCCACAGGGGGCGCTGGAAAAACTGTTTTTT,CASSPQGALEKLFF
TRBJ1-4,TRBV5-1,-,TRBD1,TGCGCCAGCAGCTTGGGCCAGGGGGTGGAAAAACTGTTTTTT,CASSLGQGVEKLFF
TRBJ2-2,TRBV9,-,TRBD2,TGTGCCAGCAGCGTAGCGGCTGGAGGGAGGGCCGACGGGGAGCTGTTTTTT,CASSVAAGGRADGELFF
TRBJ2-3,TRBV5-1,-,-,TGCGCCAGCAGCTTCGAACCCACAACCCCCCGTTCAGATACGCAGTATTTT,CASSFEPTTPRSDTQYF
TRBJ2-4,TRBV7-9,few,TRBD2,TGTGCCAGCAGCTGGACTAGCGACATTCAGTACTTC,CASSWTSDIQYF
TRBJ1-5,TRBV6-2/TRBV6-3,-,-,TGTGCCAGCAGTGCAGACAATAGCAATCAGCCCCAGCATTTT,CASSADNSNQPQHF
TRBJ2-2,TRBV3-1,-,TRBD2,TGTGCCAGCAGCCTGACGGGGGGGAAGAACACCGGGGAGCTGTTTTTT,CASSLTGGKNTGELFF
TRBJ2-1,TRBV5-4,few,-,TGTGCCAGCAGCTTGGAAGCGCGTTACAATGAGCAGTTCTTC,CASSLEARYNEQFF
TRBJ1-2,TRBV4-1,-,-,TGCGCCAGCAGCCAAGATTTTGGGGGCGCCGGCTATGGCTACACCTTC,CASSQDFGGAGYGYTF
TRBJ2-3,TRBV25-1,few,TRBD2,TGTGCCAGTACGCCTAGCGGGGTTGTAGATACGCAGTATTTT,CASTPSGVVDTQYF
TRBJ2-1,TRBV7-9,-,TRBD2,TGTGCCAGCAGCTACAGCGGGGGGCACCCCAATGAGCAGTTCTTC,CASSYSGGHPNEQFF
TRBJ2-3,TRBV5-1,-,TRBD1,TGCGCCAGCAGCTCGCTGACAGGGGGAACAGATACGCAGTATTTT,CASSSLTGGTDTQYF